These 30 T cell receptor beta chains share one sample of origin, sequenced in a study of B cell selection in AIRE deficiency. Conventional CD4 T cells were sorted as CD4+CD127+ cells. The assay was immunoSEQ multiplex PCR, and TCRdb's table has in-frame clones only and misses some. This repertoire shows roughly 25,000 clones, about 95% found once; its top ten account for roughly 0.2%. The sequenced sample consisted of CD4+CD127+ conventional T cells sorted from PBMCs. These receptors all come from a human donor in good health.

This clone was recorded only once. DNA for the CDR3: TGTGCCAGCAGCTTGGGGGGGCCGAACACTGAAGCTTTCTTT. Its protein product is CASSLGGPNTEAFF. The chain is built from TRBV11-3 and TRBJ1-1; tentative D call: TRBD1 (6 bases). Germline V gene sequence: CDR1 SGHNT, CDR2 YENEEA. V dropped 3 bases and J dropped 1 base, with 9 bases sitting between them. This CDR3 spans 14 amino acids.

The chain uses TRBV28 and TRBJ1-3; D is unclear. The CDR3 totals 15 residues. The V end lost 7 bases, the J end lost 1 base, and 14 bases lay between the germline ends. Germline lookup yields CDR1 MDHEN and CDR2 SYDVKM. CDR3 protein: CASTTPRRSGNTIYF. In nucleotides, the CDR3 is TGTGCCAGCACCACTCCCCGAAGATCTGGAAACACCATATATTTT.

The V and J genes are TRBV5-6 and TRBJ2-1; tentative D call: TRBD1 (6 bases). CDR1 and CDR2 from the germline V gene are SGHDT and YYEEEE. The CDR3 covers 12 residues. V was shortened by 2 bases and J by 10 bases, with 10 bases between the two germline ends. DNA of the CDR3: TGTGCCAGCAGCTTAACAGGGCTCGAGCAGTTCTTC. It encodes CASSLTGLEQFF.

The V and J genes are TRBV2 and TRBJ2-3; 8 bases line up with TRBD2. Germline V gene sequence: CDR1 SNHLY, CDR2 FYNNEI. With 10 bases clipped from V and 4 bases from J, the junction kept 7 bases outside the gene matches. CDR3 length: 13 amino acids. CDR3 in DNA: TGTGCCAACCAGCGGGAGAGTGCAGATACGCAGTATTTT. It encodes CANQRESADTQYF.

The chain is built from TRBV5-5 and TRBJ2-7; weak D call: TRBD1 (6 bases). The CDR3 extends over 14 amino acids. Trimming took off 1 base at V and 1 base at J, with 9 bases between the two ends. The germline CDR1 and CDR2 sequences are SGHKS and YYEKEE (reference sequence). The CDR3 nucleotides read TGTGCCAGCAGCTTGCTGGGGGCTTCCTACGAGCAGTACTTC. It yields the protein CASSLLGASYEQYF. Using reference TRBV5-5 and TRBJ2-7 for the parts outside the CDR3, the full variable domain is DAGVTQSPTHLIKTRGQQVTLRCSPISGHKSVSWYQQVLGQGPQFIFQYYEKEERGRGNFPDRFSARQFPNYSSELNVNALLLGDSALYLCASSLLGASYEQYFGPGTRLTVT.

This chain links TRBV6-6 with TRBJ2-7; D is uncertain. From germline, CDR1 is MNHNY and CDR2 SVGAGI (reference sequence). The V gene lost 5 bases and the J gene lost 5 bases, with 7 bases spanning the gap. The CDR3 is 11 amino acids. The CDR3 region has the DNA TGTGCCAGCAGTATCCGGGACGAGCAGTACTTC. Its protein product is CASSIRDEQYF.

V usage is TRBV19 and J usage is TRBJ1-1; the match to TRBD1 covers 7 bases. Germline lookup yields CDR1 LNHDA and CDR2 SQIVND (reference sequence). V trimming: 1 base; J trimming: 10 bases; junction bases outside the gene matches: 9. The CDR3 sequence is 14 residues long. The CDR3 sequence is CASSIAGTEAVAFF. Written as DNA, the CDR3 is TGTGCCAGTAGTATAGCCGGGACAGAAGCTGTAGCTTTCTTT.

The chain couples TRBV18 to TRBJ1-5, with 11 bases that match TRBD1. With 8 bases clipped from V and 6 bases from J, the junction kept 9 bases outside the gene matches. The CDR3 length is 15 residues. Germline V gene sequence: CDR1 KGHSH, CDR2 LQKENI. The DNA of the CDR3 is TGTGCCAGCACGAAGGACAGGGGGCGAGCTCAGCCCCAGCATTTT. Encoded protein: CASTKDRGRAQPQHF.

The genes are TRBV6-1 and TRBJ1-2, with unresolved D. Trimming stripped 9 bases from V and 8 bases from J, with 19 bases between. The germline V gene encodes CDR1 MNHNS and CDR2 SASEGT. This CDR3 is built from 13 residues. The CDR3 region has the DNA TGTGCCAGTACCTTAAGAGGTAACCCGGGCTACACCTTC. This translates into CASTLRGNPGYTF.

A single count supports this clone. The chain couples TRBV28 to TRBJ2-1; 10 bases fit TRBD2. CDR3 length: 15 amino acids. V shed 4 bases, J shed 9 bases, and the junction held 9 bases outside the gene matches. Germline V gene sequence: CDR1 MDHEN, CDR2 SYDVKM. The CDR3 protein is CASSSPGTSDAEQFF. For the CDR3, the DNA is TGTGCCAGCAGTTCCCCCGGGACTAGCGACGCTGAGCAGTTCTTC. Filled out from reference TRBV28 and TRBJ2-1, the complete variable domain reads DVKVTQSSRYLVKRTGEKVFLECVQDMDHENMFWYRQDPGLGLRLIYFSYDVKMKEKGDIPEGYSVSREKKERFSLILESASTNQTSMYLCASSSPGTSDAEQFFGPGTRLTVL.

This clone was counted once. The V gene is TRBV6-6, the J gene TRBJ2-2; weak D call: TRBD1 (5 bases). V was trimmed by 6 bases and J by 3 bases, leaving 11 bases between them. This CDR3 is 14 amino acids long. Germline V gene lookup returns CDR1 MNHNY and CDR2 SVGAGI (reference sequence). The CDR3 protein is CASSARGDTGELFF. Here the CDR3 DNA reads TGTGCCAGCAGCGCTAGGGGCGACACCGGGGAGCTGTTTTTT.

In regard to this clone: The junction departs from germline at one end; a sequencing error may be responsible. This sequence joins TRBV7-1 and TRBJ2-7, with D unresolved. TRBV7-1 is recorded as an ORF, its role being uncertain. CDR3 length: 11 amino acids. In nucleotides, the CDR3 is TGTGCCAGCAGCCATAGCTACGAGCGGTACTTC. It codes for CASSHSYERYF.

The rearrangement uses TRBV5-1 and TRBJ2-3, with a possible D match to TRBD1 (5 bases). The germline V and J ends were trimmed by 3 bases and 0 bases, with 20 bases remaining between them. The germline V gene has CDR1 SGHRS and CDR2 YFSETQ. The length of the CDR3 is 18 residues. Here the CDR3 reads CASSWRQGSGISTDTQYF. The CDR3 DNA reads TGCGCCAGCAGCTGGCGTCAGGGCTCCGGTATCAGCACAGATACGCAGTATTTT.

The J gene is TRBJ2-2, the V gene TRBV4-3; 8 bases are a match to TRBD1. Trimming cost V 3 bases and J 0 bases; bases outside gene matches: 0. Germline lookup yields CDR1 LGHNA and CDR2 YSLEER. The CDR3 is 15 residues long. This chain's CDR3 is CASSQGQANTGELFF. The DNA of the CDR3 is TGCGCCAGCAGCCAGGGACAGGCGAACACCGGGGAGCTGTTTTTT.

The chain joins TRBV28 to TRBJ1-2; perhaps TRBD1 as D (6 bases). This CDR3 has 14 residues. Germline V gene data show CDR1 as MDHEN and CDR2 as SYDVKM. Deletions cut 5 bases from V and 5 bases from J, with 15 bases between. CDR3 DNA sequence: TGTGCCAGCAGTCTCTTGACAGGCGGGTATGGCTACACCTTC. It translates to CASSLLTGGYGYTF.

The J gene is TRBJ1-5, the V gene TRBV10-3; D is undetermined. Germline CDR1 ENHRY, CDR2 SYGVKD. Trimming removed 10 bases from V and 4 bases from J, with 14 bases in between. CDR3 length equals 13 residues. CDR3 DNA: TGTGCCAGCAGCAGAAATTGGAATCAGCCCCAGCATTTT. It is translated as CASSRNWNQPQHF.

The rearrangement joins TRBV10-3 to TRBJ2-1, with 13 nucleotides matching TRBD2. This CDR3 is 15 amino acids long. Germline V lookup: CDR1 ENHRY, CDR2 SYGVKD. Unmatched junction bases numbered 8, after V lost 10 bases and J lost 5 bases. The CDR3 here is CATRTSGRRDNEQFF. CDR3 DNA sequence: TGTGCCACCCGGACTAGCGGGAGAAGGGACAATGAGCAGTTCTTC.

The rearrangement links TRBV5-6 to TRBJ2-3; D gene unclear. The CDR3 is 14 residues long. The V end lost 4 bases, the J end lost 6 bases, and 15 bases lay between the germline ends. Germline V gene lookup returns CDR1 SGHDT and CDR2 YYEEEE. This chain's CDR3 is CASSPPWAADTQYF. The CDR3 bases are TGTGCCAGCAGCCCTCCGTGGGCCGCCGATACGCAGTATTTT.

CDR3 coding DNA: TGCAGCGCCCGAGGACTAGCGGGAGACTACGAGCAGTACTTC. It specifies CSARGLAGDYEQYF. This sequence joins TRBV29-1 and TRBJ2-7, with TRBD2 matching over 13 bases. CDR3 length equals 14 residues. V was clipped by 7 bases and J by 3 bases; unmatched bases: 6. In germline, CDR1 is SQVTM, CDR2 ANQGSEA.

The chain joins TRBV7-8 to TRBJ2-3; TRBD2 matches 8 bases. CDR1 and CDR2 from the germline V gene are SGHVS and FQNEAQ. Trimming cost V 6 bases and J 2 bases; bases outside gene matches: 16. This CDR3 contains 18 residues. CDR3 nucleotide sequence: TGTGCCAGCAGACCCGCCTCCTTAGCGGGGAGCTTCACAGATACGCAGTATTTT. Residues: CASRPASLAGSFTDTQYF.

The V and J genes are TRBV7-9 and TRBJ1-6, with 7 bases that match TRBD1. Germline V CDR1 and CDR2: SEHNR, FQNEAQ (reference sequence). V dropped 7 bases and J dropped 6; count of bases not matched to a gene: 9. The CDR3 sequence is 15 residues long. This chain's CDR3 is CASTAGDRLNSPLHF. CDR3 DNA: TGTGCCAGCACCGCCGGGGACAGACTTAATTCACCCCTCCACTTT. Full variable domain (missing parts from reference TRBV7-9 and TRBJ1-6): DTGVSQNPRHKITKRGQNVTFRCDPISEHNRLYWYRQTLGQGPEFLTYFQNEAQLEKSRLLSDRFSAERPKGSFSTLEIQRTEQGDSAMYLCASTAGDRLNSPLHFGNGTRLTVT.

This clone was seen once. This rearrangement joins TRBV11-3 to TRBJ2-7, with TRBD1 matching 7 bases. Germline V lookup: CDR1 SGHNT, CDR2 YENEEA. The CDR3 consists of 14 residues. V lost 2 bases to trimming and J lost 6 bases; unmatched junction nucleotides: 7. The CDR3 DNA reads as TGTGCCAGCAGCTTACTCGACAGGGCTGGCGAGCAGTACTTC. This translates into CASSLLDRAGEQYF.

The V call is TRBV9, the J call TRBJ1-1; TRBD1 matches at 9 bases. The CDR3 spans 16 residues. Germline V gene sequence: CDR1 SGDLS, CDR2 YYNGEE. The V segment lost 2 bases and the J segment 2 bases; nucleotides outside the gene matches: 7. CDR3 residues: CASSVGQGQVNTEAFF. CDR3 DNA: TGTGCCAGCAGCGTTGGACAGGGGCAGGTTAACACTGAAGCTTTCTTT.

The V and J genes are TRBV19 and TRBJ2-1, with TRBD1 identical over 9 bases. The CDR3 runs 16 residues. V lost 5 bases and J lost 4; bases outside the gene matches: 9. Germline V gives CDR1 LNHDA, CDR2 SQIVND (reference sequence). The CDR3 bases are TGTGCCAGTAGTCTCCGACCGGGACAGGGTTACAATGAGCAGTTCTTC. Amino acids: CASSLRPGQGYNEQFF.

This clone was picked up a small number of times. The V and J genes are TRBV6-4 and TRBJ1-2, with TRBD1 identical over 7 bases. Germline loops: CDR1 MRHNA, CDR2 SNTAGT. The CDR3 has 18 amino acids. The J segment lost 3 bases and the V segment lost 2 bases, leaving 15 bases of the junction unmatched. The CDR3, as DNA: TGTGCCAGCAGTGACGAGGGGATATCCGGGACAGTAGACTATGGCTACACCTTC. It specifies CASSDEGISGTVDYGYTF.

V and J are TRBV7-3 and TRBJ2-7; 7 bases are shared with TRBD2. The trim removed 0 bases at V and 0 bases at J, leaving 5 bases unmatched. The CDR3 covers 16 residues. CDR1 is SGHTA and CDR2 is FQGTGA in the germline V gene. The CDR3 region is CASSLTPSGYSYEQYF. The CDR3 region has the DNA TGTGCCAGCAGCTTAACGCCTAGCGGATACTCCTACGAGCAGTACTTC.

The rearrangement links TRBV7-2 to TRBJ2-7; D not certain. Trimming shortened V by 3 bases and J by 0 bases, and 6 bases separated the two germline ends. Germline V gene sequence: CDR1 SGHTA, CDR2 FQGNSA. The CDR3 spans 13 residues. The CDR3 is CASSFGDSYEQYF. The CDR3 nucleotides are TGTGCCAGCAGCTTTGGAGACTCCTACGAGCAGTACTTC.

The V gene is TRBV6-1, the J gene TRBJ1-2; 9 nucleotides agree with TRBD1. The CDR3 is made up of 15 amino acids. Looked up from germline, CDR1 is MNHNS and CDR2 is SASEGT. Trimming at V came to 5 bases and at J to 3 bases, leaving 7 bases not matched to a gene. CDR3: CASSFNRGQDYGYTF. The CDR3 DNA sequence: TGTGCCAGCAGTTTTAACAGGGGGCAGGACTATGGCTACACCTTC.

The count of this clone is one. The chain uses TRBV21-1 and TRBJ1-5. TRBV21-1 is a pseudogene locus. This CDR3 contains 16 residues. In nucleotides, the CDR3 is TGTGCCAGCAGCAAAGTGCCCAGGAGAACGTATCAGCCCCAGCATTTT. Residues: CASSKVPRRTYQPQHF.

The chain recombines TRBV7-8 with TRBJ2-5; the match to TRBD2 covers 12 bases. Germline lookup yields CDR1 SGHVS and CDR2 FQNEAQ. This CDR3 is 15 amino acids long. V was pared by 4 bases and J by 2 bases, with 2 bases of the junction left unmatched. The CDR3 bases are TGTGCCAGCAGCTCAGGGACTAGCGGGCAAGAGACCCAGTACTTC. Amino acid sequence: CASSSGTSGQETQYF.